This T cell receptor (beta chain) was documented in a study of graft-versus-host responses after intestinal transplantation. Details on this clone: The antigen remains unidentified.

Only in-frame clones appear in the TCRdb table, and some are missing; sequencing was by immunoSEQ multiplex PCR. The sample lists 95,000 to 110,000 clones; approximately 86% were seen once. Source: unstimulated CD4+ T cells sorted from spleen or lymph node cells, taken before transplant. This receptor was taken from a human donor who was the organ donor for an intestinal transplant.

The CDR3 loop is CASSLPIWTNTEAFF. CDR3 DNA: TGTGCCAGCAGCTTACCTATATGGACGAACACTGAAGCTTTCTTT. The chain couples TRBV11-2 to TRBJ1-1, with D uncertain. The CDR3 covers 15 residues. The V gene lost 2 bases and the J gene lost 1 base, with 11 bases spanning the gap. The germline CDR1 and CDR2 sequences are SGHAT and FQNNGV.